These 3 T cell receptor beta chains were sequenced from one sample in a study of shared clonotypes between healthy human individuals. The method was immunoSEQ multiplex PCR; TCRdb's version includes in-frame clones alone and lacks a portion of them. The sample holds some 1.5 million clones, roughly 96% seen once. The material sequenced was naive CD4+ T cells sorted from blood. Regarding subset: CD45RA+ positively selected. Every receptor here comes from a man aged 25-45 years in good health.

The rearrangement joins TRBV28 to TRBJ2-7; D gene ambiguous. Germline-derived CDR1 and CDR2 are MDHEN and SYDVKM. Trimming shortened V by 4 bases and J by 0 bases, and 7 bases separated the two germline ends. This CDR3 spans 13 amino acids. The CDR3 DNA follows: TGTGCCAGCAGTTCCAGCCTCTCCTACGAGCAGTACTTC. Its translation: CASSSSLSYEQYF. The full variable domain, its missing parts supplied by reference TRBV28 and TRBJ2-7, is DVKVTQSSRYLVKRTGEKVFLECVQDMDHENMFWYRQDPGLGLRLIYFSYDVKMKEKGDIPEGYSVSREKKERFSLILESASTNQTSMYLCASSSSLSYEQYFGPGTRLTVT.

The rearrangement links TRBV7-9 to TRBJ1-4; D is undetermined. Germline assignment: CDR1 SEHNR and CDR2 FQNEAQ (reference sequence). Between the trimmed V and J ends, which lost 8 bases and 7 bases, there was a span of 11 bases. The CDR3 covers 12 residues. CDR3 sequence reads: CASQRVSEKLFF. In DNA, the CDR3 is TGTGCCAGCCAAAGGGTTTCTGAAAAACTGTTTTTT.

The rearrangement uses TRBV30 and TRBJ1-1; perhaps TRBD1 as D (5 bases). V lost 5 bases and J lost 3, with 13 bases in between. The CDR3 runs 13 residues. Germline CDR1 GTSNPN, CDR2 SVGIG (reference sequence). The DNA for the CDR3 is TGTGCCTGGTGGGGTGGGGGACACACTGAAGCTTTCTTT. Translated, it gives CAWWGGGHTEAFF.